The rows below give T cell receptor beta chains drawn from one sample of a study of TIL therapy for anti-PD-1-resistant metastatic lung cancer. Sequenced by immunoSEQ multiplex PCR; TCRdb stores in-frame clones only, minus some. The data contain approximately 22,000 clones, around 71% of them singletons. Sample: blood, taken at baseline. The receptors were sampled from a person between 30 and 79 years old with non-small cell lung cancer. Each CDR3 is given with its conserved first and last residue. The order of the fields is V gene, D gene, clone size, J gene, CDR3 protein, CDR3 DNA. A D gene is named only where the DNA matches it firmly. Part of the rows lack a size; the others show once, few, many or a class for expanded clones.

V gene: TRBV21-1
D gene: -
clone size: -
J gene: TRBJ1-4
CDR3 protein: CASSKATGEGEKLFF
CDR3 DNA: TGTGCCAGCAGCAAAGCGACAGGGGAAGGTGAAAAACTGTTTTTT

V gene: TRBV19
D gene: TRBD1
clone size: -
J gene: TRBJ2-3
CDR3 protein: CASSMDRGVEDTQYF
CDR3 DNA: TGTGCCAGTAGTATGGACAGGGGAGTAGAAGATACGCAGTATTTT

V gene: TRBV2
D gene: -
clone size: few
J gene: TRBJ1-5
CDR3 protein: CASQTSNQPQHF
CDR3 DNA: TGTGCCAGTCAGACTAGCAATCAGCCCCAGCATTTT

V gene: TRBV20-1
D gene: -
clone size: -
J gene: TRBJ2-3
CDR3 protein: CSASRRGPRTDTQYF
CDR3 DNA: TGCAGTGCTAGTCGGCGGGGCCCGCGCACAGATACGCAGTATTTT

V gene: TRBV6-5
D gene: TRBD2
clone size: -
J gene: TRBJ2-7
CDR3 protein: CASSPLLGGSSYF
CDR3 DNA: TGTGCCAGCAGTCCCCTTTTGGGCGGGAGTTCGTACTTC

V gene: TRBV6-5
D gene: TRBD1
clone size: -
J gene: TRBJ1-6
CDR3 protein: CASRGQVVGTPLHF
CDR3 DNA: TGTGCCAGCAGAGGACAGGTGGTCGGGACACCCCTCCACTTT

V gene: TRBV27
D gene: -
clone size: -
J gene: TRBJ1-4
CDR3 protein: CASSPGDSWWKLFF
CDR3 DNA: TGTGCCAGCAGTCCAGGGGATTCCTGGTGGAAACTGTTTTTT

V gene: TRBV30
D gene: -
clone size: few
J gene: TRBJ1-6
CDR3 protein: CAWSRDTINSPLHF
CDR3 DNA: TGTGCCTGGAGTCGGGACACTATTAATTCACCCCTCCACTTT

V gene: TRBV10-2
D gene: -
clone size: -
J gene: TRBJ1-5
CDR3 protein: CASAIGGYQPQHF
CDR3 DNA: TGCGCCAGTGCAATCGGGGGCTATCAGCCCCAGCATTTT

V gene: TRBV4-1
D gene: TRBD1
clone size: -
J gene: TRBJ1-3
CDR3 protein: CASSTRTGSGNTIYF
CDR3 DNA: TGCGCCAGCAGCACTCGGACAGGGTCAGGAAACACCATATATTTT

V gene: TRBV7-9
D gene: -
clone size: -
J gene: TRBJ1-2
CDR3 protein: CASSLGGLYGYTF
CDR3 DNA: TGTGCCAGCAGCTTAGGGGGCCTCTATGGCTACACCTTC

V gene: TRBV5-6
D gene: -
clone size: -
J gene: TRBJ1-2
CDR3 protein: CASRGGTAVNYGYTF
CDR3 DNA: TGTGCCAGCAGGGGAGGGACCGCTGTTAACTATGGCTACACCTTC

V gene: TRBV19
D gene: TRBD1
clone size: -
J gene: TRBJ1-6
CDR3 protein: CASRSGQGNSPLHF
CDR3 DNA: TGTGCCAGTAGATCTGGACAGGGGAATTCACCCCTCCACTTT

V gene: TRBV18
D gene: -
clone size: -
J gene: TRBJ2-5
CDR3 protein: CASSPGGSGPRETQYF
CDR3 DNA: TGTGCCAGCTCACCGGGTGGTTCGGGGCCCAGAGAGACCCAGTACTTC

V gene: TRBV19
D gene: -
clone size: -
J gene: TRBJ1-1
CDR3 protein: CASSPQQGLLTFF
CDR3 DNA: TGTGCCAGTAGTCCACAACAGGGTCTTTTAACTTTCTTT

V gene: TRBV4-2
D gene: -
clone size: medium-sized
J gene: TRBJ1-4
CDR3 protein: CASSQLGEKLFF
CDR3 DNA: TGTGCCAGCAGCCAACTAGGTGAAAAACTGTTTTTT

V gene: TRBV2
D gene: TRBD2
clone size: -
J gene: TRBJ2-2
CDR3 protein: CASTPGVAGGTGELFF
CDR3 DNA: TGTGCCAGCACCCCTGGGGTAGCGGGGGGGACCGGGGAGCTGTTTTTT

V gene: TRBV4-1
D gene: -
clone size: -
J gene: TRBJ1-1
CDR3 protein: CASSRQRVDTEAFF
CDR3 DNA: TGCGCCAGCAGCAGACAGAGGGTAGACACTGAAGCTTTCTTT

V gene: TRBV3-1/TRBV3-2
D gene: -
clone size: -
J gene: TRBJ1-1
CDR3 protein: CASSPLAGNTEAFF
CDR3 DNA: TGTGCCAGCAGCCCTTTAGCGGGGAACACTGAAGCTTTCTTT

V gene: TRBV27
D gene: TRBD2
clone size: -
J gene: TRBJ2-7
CDR3 protein: CASSSIPGLAGGTYREYF
CDR3 DNA: TGTGCCAGCAGTTCAATACCGGGACTAGCGGGAGGGACCTACAGGGAGTACTTC

V gene: TRBV6-5
D gene: TRBD1
clone size: -
J gene: TRBJ1-1
CDR3 protein: CASRLHRGPGTEAFF
CDR3 DNA: TGTGCCAGCAGACTACACAGGGGGCCCGGCACTGAAGCTTTCTTT

V gene: TRBV18
D gene: -
clone size: -
J gene: TRBJ1-4
CDR3 protein: CASSPNRDLFAEKLFF
CDR3 DNA: TGTGCCAGCTCACCAAACAGGGATCTTTTTGCGGAAAAACTGTTTTTT

V gene: TRBV7-2
D gene: -
clone size: -
J gene: TRBJ1-1
CDR3 protein: CASSPVKGNTEAFF
CDR3 DNA: TGTGCCAGCAGCCCCGTAAAGGGGAACACTGAAGCTTTCTTT

V gene: TRBV2
D gene: -
clone size: few
J gene: TRBJ2-3
CDR3 protein: CASSVADTQYF
CDR3 DNA: TGTGCCAGCAGCGTGGCAGATACGCAGTATTTT

V gene: TRBV5-1
D gene: -
clone size: few
J gene: TRBJ2-3
CDR3 protein: CASSLVGDGTQYF
CDR3 DNA: TGCGCCAGCAGCTTGGTTGGGGATGGTACGCAGTATTTT

V gene: TRBV2
D gene: -
clone size: few
J gene: TRBJ2-1
CDR3 protein: CASSLILAYGEQFF
CDR3 DNA: TGTGCCAGCAGCCTCATCCTAGCGTACGGGGAGCAGTTCTTC

V gene: TRBV10-2
D gene: -
clone size: -
J gene: TRBJ2-3
CDR3 protein: CASSDGAYTQYF
CDR3 DNA: TGCGCCAGCAGTGACGGGGCATATACGCAGTATTTT

V gene: TRBV5-5
D gene: -
clone size: -
J gene: TRBJ1-2
CDR3 protein: CASSLAATENYGYTF
CDR3 DNA: TGTGCCAGCAGCTTGGCTGCCACGGAAAACTATGGCTACACCTTC

V gene: TRBV7-3
D gene: TRBD2
clone size: -
J gene: TRBJ2-3
CDR3 protein: CASSLAGRTDTQYF
CDR3 DNA: TGTGCCAGCTCACTAGCGGGGCGCACAGATACGCAGTATTTT

V gene: TRBV5-1
D gene: TRBD2
clone size: -
J gene: TRBJ2-3
CDR3 protein: CASSLALAGADTQYF
CDR3 DNA: TGCGCCAGCAGCTTGGCTCTAGCGGGCGCAGATACGCAGTATTTT

V gene: TRBV20-1
D gene: TRBD1
clone size: -
J gene: TRBJ2-5
CDR3 protein: CSASLGQLQETQYF
CDR3 DNA: TGCAGTGCTAGTCTGGGACAGCTCCAAGAGACCCAGTACTTC

V gene: TRBV11-3
D gene: TRBD2
clone size: -
J gene: TRBJ2-3
CDR3 protein: CASSPGSSGTYTQYF
CDR3 DNA: TGTGCCAGCAGCCCCGGGAGTAGCGGGACATATACGCAGTATTTT

V gene: TRBV15
D gene: TRBD1
clone size: -
J gene: TRBJ1-3
CDR3 protein: CATSSPDRLNTIYF
CDR3 DNA: TGTGCCACCAGCAGCCCGGACAGGTTAAACACCATATATTTT

V gene: TRBV7-3
D gene: TRBD1
clone size: -
J gene: TRBJ2-1
CDR3 protein: CASSPGTGDIHEQFF
CDR3 DNA: TGTGCCAGCAGCCCAGGGACAGGGGATATACATGAGCAGTTCTTC

V gene: TRBV5-8
D gene: -
clone size: -
J gene: TRBJ1-2
CDR3 protein: CASSLEGRYGYTF
CDR3 DNA: TGTGCCAGCAGCTTGGAGGGGCGCTATGGCTACACCTTC

V gene: TRBV4-1
D gene: TRBD2
clone size: -
J gene: TRBJ2-7
CDR3 protein: CASGHGLAGLYEQYF
CDR3 DNA: TGCGCCAGCGGACACGGACTAGCGGGACTCTACGAGCAGTACTTC

V gene: TRBV19
D gene: -
clone size: -
J gene: TRBJ1-2
CDR3 protein: CASRTAGTYGYTF
CDR3 DNA: TGTGCCAGTAGGACGGCAGGGACCTATGGCTACACCTTC

V gene: TRBV5-6
D gene: TRBD1
clone size: -
J gene: TRBJ2-3
CDR3 protein: CASSLQTGGTDTQYF
CDR3 DNA: TGTGCCAGCAGCTTACAGACAGGGGGCACGGATACGCAGTATTTT

V gene: TRBV21-1
D gene: -
clone size: few
J gene: TRBJ1-6
CDR3 protein: CASSKLPEGNSPLHF
CDR3 DNA: TGTGCCAGCAGCAAACTTCCGGAGGGGAATTCACCCCTCCACTTT

V gene: TRBV18
D gene: TRBD2
clone size: -
J gene: TRBJ2-2
CDR3 protein: CASAPTSGRKVELFF
CDR3 DNA: TGTGCCAGCGCACCGACTAGCGGGAGAAAGGTGGAGCTGTTTTTT

V gene: TRBV5-1
D gene: -
clone size: -
J gene: TRBJ1-2
CDR3 protein: CASSLRDSVTNYGYTF
CDR3 DNA: TGCGCCAGCAGCTTGAGAGACAGCGTTACTAACTATGGCTACACCTTC

V gene: TRBV18
D gene: -
clone size: -
J gene: TRBJ1-6
CDR3 protein: CASSTGNSPLHF
CDR3 DNA: TGTGCCAGCTCAACGGGAAATTCACCCCTCCACTTT

V gene: TRBV12-3/TRBV12-4
D gene: -
clone size: -
J gene: TRBJ2-1
CDR3 protein: CASSPFGEQFF
CDR3 DNA: TGTGCCAGCAGTCCCTTCGGGGAGCAGTTCTTC